This TCR beta chain came from a study of blood T cell repertoires in COVID-19 (TCRdb year 2020). Regarding the complete study: The collaborator samples originated in the United States, Italy and Spain and spanned the acute and convalescent phases of COVID-19. Where available, HLA class I and class II types were obtained from metadata supplied by the sample provider rather than from assay-based typing. The material from the prospective study consisted of cDNA or gDNA derived from T cells, B-cell-depleted T cells, or PBMCs. Samples were obtained from the ongoing ImmuneRACE study (first 160 participants) and from approximately 1,200 subjects provided by 6 global collaborators. Nearly every sample came with metadata listing a de-identified subject ID, COVID-19 status, age in years and sex. A freely available public database, intended as a resource for researchers studying the immune response to SARS-CoV-2, is where the repertoires were released. The dataset comprised deeply sampled blood TCRbeta repertoires from subjects exposed to, actively infected with, or recovered from COVID-19.

Comment on this clone: Its specific antigen is unknown. No qualities accompany the bases; no much larger clone lies one base away.

Taken from the germline V gene (reference sequence), the CDR1 and CDR2 loops are LNHDA and SQIVND. V gives up 5 bases and J gives up 0 bases, and the segment between their germline ends measures 17 bases. The CDR3 starts with the cysteine, ends with the phenylalanine, and has 17 residues. Just CDR3 DNA is preserved here, 51 bases in frame from base 1. TCRbeta CDR3 regions were amplified from genomic DNA by means of the immunoSEQ Assay, a bias-controlled multiplex PCR. The authors' analysis ran thus. The number of nucleated cells in each sample was estimated by amplification of reference gene primers within the assay. To quantify the absolute abundance of each unique TCRbeta CDR3 rearrangement, sequence reads were collapsed and filtered. For each sample, productive Simpson clonality was calculated by taking the square root of Simpson's diversity index across productive rearrangements. In its TCRdb copy, this immuneACCESS table keeps in-frame sequences only and misses some clones. Where compared with another copy, unresolved V genes explain less than half of these, and the others have no known cause. Clone size and V and J calls were adopted from that table, with D and trimming inferred from the DNA. The sample has 180,000 or so clones on record, roughly 88% of them singletons. The ten largest clonotypes hold 10% to 15% of the sample.

Participants in the prospective study were aged roughly 18 to 90 years, lived in 20 to 30 United States geographic areas, and enrolled through a virtual design. In the prospective study, participants were assigned to cohorts based on the clinical history participants reported in a screening survey and a study questionnaire. ImmuneRACE Cohort 3 recovered participants were defined by two consecutive negative NP/OP PCR tests, healthcare professional clearance, or symptom resolution. Each participant in the prospective study had whole blood, serum and a nasopharyngeal or oropharyngeal swab collected by mobile phlebotomists. Prospective study participants could optionally give additional blood draws and questionnaires over an approximately 2-month period. Prospective study blood samples were shipped either frozen or at room temperature before DNA extraction. On the study overall, not on this receptor specifically: The quantity of clinical and demographic metadata differed by source and by participant and was supplied without curation.

What was sequenced was PBMCs or T cells enriched from blood (not recorded which). The rearranged segments are TRBV19 and TRBJ2-1; a tentative D call is TRBD1 (6 bases match). This clonotype was obtained from a woman aged 55-70 years who had recovered from COVID-19. The CDR3 region reads CASSPRWGQSSYNEQFF. The bases read TGTGCCAGTAGTCCCCGTTGGGGGCAGAGCTCCTACAATGAGCAGTTCTTC.